Presented here are 10 T cell receptor beta chains from one specimen sequenced in a study of CD8+ T cells in alopecia areata. RNA extraction and reverse transcription yielded cDNA as sequencing template. This table comes from immunoSEQ multiplex PCR, and its TCRdb copy is limited to in-frame clones, with some not included. Observed in the sample are more than 250,000 clones, none of them singletons. It was with CD4, CD8alpha, NKG2D, NKG2ACE and other markers that pooled cutaneous lymph node cells were sorted. Source material: CD4+ T cells sorted from a lymph node. The receptors were sampled from a C3H/HeJ mouse with alopecia areata. Mouse MHC haplotype: H2-k.

This clone has more than one count but fewer than ten. Gene names are the mouse ones. The CDR3 extends 4 residues past the end of the read, so its final part is completed from the germline J gene. The chain is built from TRBV14 and TRBJ1-2, with TRBD1 identical over 7 bases. With V trimmed by 4 bases and J by 3 bases, 3 bases remained unmatched. CDR1 SGHDT and CDR2 FRDEAV come from the germline V gene. This CDR3 contains 13 residues. CDR3 bases read: TGTGCCAGCAGTCTGGGACAGTACTCC. Protein sequence: CASSLGQYS. The complete CDR3 reads CASSLGQYSDYTF.

Of note for this clone: Gene names follow the mouse nomenclature. The read finishes 4 residues shy of the CDR3 end, and the germline J gene is used to complete it. Other DNA sequences of this sample code for an identical CDR3. The chain employs TRBV31 and TRBJ2-3, with D tentatively TRBD2 (6 bases). Germline CDR1 and CDR2: GKSSPN and SITVG. V lost 0 bases to trimming and J lost 1 base, with 8 bases between them. This CDR3 region has 14 residues. The CDR3 DNA, read in part, is TGTGCCTGGAGTCTCTTGGGGGGTGCAGAA. Protein sequence: CAWSLLGGAE. The CDR3 as a whole reads CAWSLLGGAETLYF. Together with reference TRBV31 and TRBJ2-3, the CDR3 gives the full variable domain: AQTIHQWPVAEIKAVGSPLSLGCTIKGKSSPNLYWYWQATGGTLQQLFYSITVGQVESVVQLNLSASRPKDDQFILSTEKLLLSHSGFYLCAWSLLGGAETLYFGSGTRLTVL.

This clone has more than one count but fewer than ten. All gene names here are mouse names. The CDR3 end lies 4 residues beyond the end of the read and is filled in from the germline J gene. The rearrangement uses TRBV19 and TRBJ2-7, with 9 bases aligning to TRBD1. After removal of 3 bases from V and 1 base from J, the junction contained 5 bases not matched to a gene. CDR3 length: 15 residues. Germline CDR1 is FNHDT and CDR2 is SITEND (reference sequence). CDR3 bases read: TGTGCCAGCAGTACCCCGGGACAGGGATCCTAT. Its translation: CASSTPGQGSY. In full, the CDR3 is CASSTPGQGSYEQYF.

Comment on this clone: Mouse germline and gene names are used. The sequenced fragment ends 4 residues before the CDR3 boundary, so the rest is inferred from the germline J gene. V usage is TRBV1 and J usage is TRBJ2-5; 12 nucleotides align to TRBD2. This CDR3 has 14 residues. CDR1 is NSQYPW, CDR2 LRSPGD, per germline (reference sequence). The CDR3 loop reads CTCRGTGGKDTQYF. The sequenced part of the CDR3 DNA is TGCACCTGCAGGGGGACTGGGGGGAAAGAC.

The sample holds a few counts of this clone. The listed genes are named as in mouse. The read gets to within 4 residues of the CDR3 end, and the germline J gene fills in the rest. The V call is TRBV31, the J call TRBJ2-2, with 10 bases matching TRBD2. The CDR3 sequence is 14 residues long. The germline CDR1 and CDR2 sequences are GKSSPN and SITVG. The ends lost 3 bases at V and 3 bases at J; junction bases unmatched: 1. CDR3 region: CAWRGTGDTGQLYF. Partial CDR3 DNA: TGTGCCTGGAGGGGGACTGGGGACACCGGG.

This clone was recorded a few times. Here the gene names and germline are mouse. Coverage ceases 4 residues before the CDR3 finishes, and the germline J gene fills in the end. V and J are TRBV17 and TRBJ2-1; D remains unclear. Per germline, CDR1 MNHDT and CDR2 YYDKIL. The germline V and J ends were trimmed by 1 base and 0 bases, with 10 bases remaining between them. The CDR3 loop spans 16 amino acids. CDR3: CASSRGRQYNYAEQFF. CDR3 DNA (partial): TGTGCTAGCAGTAGAGGGAGACAATATAACTATGCT.

A word on this clone: Mouse gene names apply. The CDR3 end is not reached by the read, which stops 4 residues before it; the germline J gene fills it in. V is TRBV17 and J is TRBJ2-7; 7 bases agree with TRBD2. The CDR3 runs to 14 residues. V dropped 3 bases and J dropped 0; count of bases not matched to a gene: 2. Germline loops: CDR1 MNHDT, CDR2 YYDKIL. The CDR3: CASSSWGTSYEQYF. The part of the CDR3 DNA that was read is TGTGCTAGCAGTAGCTGGGGGACCTCCTAT.

This clone was detected only a few times. Mouse names are used for the genes. Read data end 4 residues before the CDR3 end; the end is taken from the germline J gene. Other DNA sequences from this sample encode an identical CDR3 as well. This chain connects TRBV31 to TRBJ1-2; D not resolved. The germline V gene has CDR1 GKSSPN and CDR2 SITVG. The V gene lost 1 base and the J gene lost 0 bases, with 6 bases spanning the gap. The CDR3 runs to 13 residues. CDR3 bases read: TGTGCCTGGAGTCGAGGTGCAAACTCC. Translation gives CAWSRGANS. Given in full, the CDR3 is CAWSRGANSDYTF.

In the case of this clone: Gene names and germline refer to mouse. The sequenced fragment ends 4 residues before the CDR3 boundary, so the rest is inferred from the germline J gene. J is TRBJ2-3 and V is TRBV1; 8 bases are shared with TRBD1. CDR3 size: 17 residues. Germline trimming cut 0 bases from V and 0 bases from J; bases unmatched to any gene: 5. The germline V gene encodes CDR1 NSQYPW and CDR2 LRSPGD (reference sequence). CDR3 DNA, as far as it was read: TGCACCTGCAGTGCAGATTACCAGGGGGCGAGTGCAGAA. Protein sequence: CTCSADYQGASAE. The entire CDR3 reads CTCSADYQGASAETLYF.

The table lists this clone with a few counts. Gene names are mouse gene names. Read coverage stops 4 residues before the CDR3 terminus; the germline J gene supplies the remainder. Other nucleotide sequences from this sample produce the same CDR3. The chain couples TRBV1 to TRBJ2-7; 9 bases map to TRBD1. There are 14 residues in the CDR3. Germline values: CDR1 NSQYPW, CDR2 LRSPGD (reference sequence). The CDR3 loop is CTCSAVGQGYEQYF. The DNA read from the CDR3 is TGCACCTGCAGTGCAGTGGGACAGGGATAT.